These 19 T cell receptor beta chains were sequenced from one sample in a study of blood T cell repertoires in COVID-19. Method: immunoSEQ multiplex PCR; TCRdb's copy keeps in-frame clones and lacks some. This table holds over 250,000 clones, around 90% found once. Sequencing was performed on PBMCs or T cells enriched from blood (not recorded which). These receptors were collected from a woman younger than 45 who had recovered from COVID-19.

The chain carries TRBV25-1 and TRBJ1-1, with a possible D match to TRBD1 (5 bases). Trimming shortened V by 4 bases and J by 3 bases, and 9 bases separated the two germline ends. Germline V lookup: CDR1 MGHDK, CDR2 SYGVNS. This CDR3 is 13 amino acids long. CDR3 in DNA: TGTGCCAGCAGTGTAGTAGGGGACACTGAAGCTTTCTTT. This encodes CASSVVGDTEAFF.

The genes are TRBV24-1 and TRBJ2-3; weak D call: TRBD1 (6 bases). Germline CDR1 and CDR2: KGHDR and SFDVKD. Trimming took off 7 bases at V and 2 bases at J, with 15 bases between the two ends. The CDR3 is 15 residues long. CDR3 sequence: CATSPGQQYTDTQYF. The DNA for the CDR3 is TGTGCCACCAGCCCCGGACAGCAATACACAGATACGCAGTATTTT.

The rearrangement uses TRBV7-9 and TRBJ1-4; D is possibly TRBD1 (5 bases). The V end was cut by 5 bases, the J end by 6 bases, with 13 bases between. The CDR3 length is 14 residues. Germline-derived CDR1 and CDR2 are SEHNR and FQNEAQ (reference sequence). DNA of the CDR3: TGTGCCAGCAGCCAGGGACCGGGGGATGAAAAACTGTTTTTT. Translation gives CASSQGPGDEKLFF.

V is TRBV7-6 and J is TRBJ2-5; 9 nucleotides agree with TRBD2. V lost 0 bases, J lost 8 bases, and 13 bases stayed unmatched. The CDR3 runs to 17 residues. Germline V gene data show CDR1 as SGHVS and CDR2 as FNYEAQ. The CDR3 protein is CASSLARGGEGKRTQYF. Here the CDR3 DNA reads TGTGCCAGCAGCTTAGCGCGGGGGGGGGAAGGAAAGAGAACCCAGTACTTC.

The CDR3 DNA follows: TGCGCCAGCAGCCAAGAGCCACAAACCTACAATGAGCAGTTCTTC. As protein: CASSQEPQTYNEQFF. The V and J genes are TRBV4-1 and TRBJ2-1; no reliable D call. V was trimmed by 0 bases and J by 2 bases, leaving 8 bases between them. Per the germline V gene, CDR1 is MGHRA and CDR2 is YSYEKL. The CDR3 sequence is 15 residues long.

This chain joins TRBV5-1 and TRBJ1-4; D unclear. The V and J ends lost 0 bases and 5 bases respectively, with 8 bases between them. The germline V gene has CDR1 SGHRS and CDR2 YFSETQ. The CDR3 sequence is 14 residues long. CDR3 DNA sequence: TGCGCCAGCAGCTTGGGTCCAGTAAATGAAAAACTGTTTTTT. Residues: CASSLGPVNEKLFF. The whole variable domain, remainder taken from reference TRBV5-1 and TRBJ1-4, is KAGVTQTPRYLIKTRGQQVTLSCSPISGHRSVSWYQQTPGQGLQFLFEYFSETQRNKGNFPGRFSGRQFSNSRSEMNVSTLELGDSALYLCASSLGPVNEKLFFGSGTQLSVL.

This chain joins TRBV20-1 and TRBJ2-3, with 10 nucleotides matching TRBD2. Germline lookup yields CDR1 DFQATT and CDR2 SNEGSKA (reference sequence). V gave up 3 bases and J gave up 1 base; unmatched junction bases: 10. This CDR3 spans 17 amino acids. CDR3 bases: TGCAGTGCTAGTCGGGCTAGCGGGAGAGGGGGCACAGATACGCAGTATTTT. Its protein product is CSASRASGRGGTDTQYF.

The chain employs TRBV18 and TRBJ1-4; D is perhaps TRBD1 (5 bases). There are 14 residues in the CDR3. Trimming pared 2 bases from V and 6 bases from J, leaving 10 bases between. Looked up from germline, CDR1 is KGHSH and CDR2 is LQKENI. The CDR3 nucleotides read TGTGCCAGCTCACCATCAGAGACAGATGAAAAACTGTTTTTT. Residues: CASSPSETDEKLFF. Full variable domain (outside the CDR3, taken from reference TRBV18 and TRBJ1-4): NAGVMQNPRHLVRRRGQEARLRCSPMKGHSHVYWYRQLPEEGLKFMVYLQKENIIDESGMPKERFSAEFPKEGPSILRIQQVVRGDSAAYFCASSPSETDEKLFFGSGTQLSVL.

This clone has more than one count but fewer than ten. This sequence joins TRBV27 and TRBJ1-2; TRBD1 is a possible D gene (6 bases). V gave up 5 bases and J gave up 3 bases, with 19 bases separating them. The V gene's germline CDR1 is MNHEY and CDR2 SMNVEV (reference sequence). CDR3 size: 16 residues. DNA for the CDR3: TGTGCCAGCAGTAGACGCCGGGACAACCTAGACTATGGCTACACCTTC. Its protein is CASSRRRDNLDYGYTF.

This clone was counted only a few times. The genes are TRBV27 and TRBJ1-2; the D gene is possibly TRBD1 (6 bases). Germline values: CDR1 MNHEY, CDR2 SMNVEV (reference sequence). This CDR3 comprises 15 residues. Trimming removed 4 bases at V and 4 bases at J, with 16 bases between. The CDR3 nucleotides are TGTGCCAGCAGTTACCAGGGGCGGCAGTTCTATGGCTACACCTTC. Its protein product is CASSYQGRQFYGYTF.

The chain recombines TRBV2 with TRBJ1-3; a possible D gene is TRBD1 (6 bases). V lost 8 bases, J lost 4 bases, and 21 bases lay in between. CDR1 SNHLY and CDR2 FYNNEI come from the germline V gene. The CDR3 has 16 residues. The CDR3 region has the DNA TGTGCCAGCCGACCGGGACAAGAGGAGTTCGGAAACACCATATATTTT. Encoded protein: CASRPGQEEFGNTIYF.

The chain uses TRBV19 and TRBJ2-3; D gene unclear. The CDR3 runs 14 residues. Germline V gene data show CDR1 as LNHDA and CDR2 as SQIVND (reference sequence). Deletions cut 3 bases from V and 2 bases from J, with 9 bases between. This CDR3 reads CASSISGSTDTQYF. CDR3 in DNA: TGTGCCAGTAGTATCTCGGGTTCCACAGATACGCAGTATTTT.

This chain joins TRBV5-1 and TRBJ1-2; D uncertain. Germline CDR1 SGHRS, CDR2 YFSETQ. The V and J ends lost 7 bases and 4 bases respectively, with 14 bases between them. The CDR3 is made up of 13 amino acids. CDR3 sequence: CASRPAGAYGYTF. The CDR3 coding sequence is TGCGCCAGCCGACCGGCAGGCGCCTATGGCTACACCTTC. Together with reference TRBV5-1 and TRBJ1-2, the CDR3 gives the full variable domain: KAGVTQTPRYLIKTRGQQVTLSCSPISGHRSVSWYQQTPGQGLQFLFEYFSETQRNKGNFPGRFSGRQFSNSRSEMNVSTLELGDSALYLCASRPAGAYGYTFGSGTRLTVV.

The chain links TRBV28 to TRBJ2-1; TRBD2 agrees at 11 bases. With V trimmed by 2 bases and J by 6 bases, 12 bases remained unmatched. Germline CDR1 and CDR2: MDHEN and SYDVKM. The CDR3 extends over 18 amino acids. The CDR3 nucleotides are TGTGCCAGCAGTTTAGTAGTAGCGGGGGGGGTCGGGTCCAATGAGCAGTTCTTC. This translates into CASSLVVAGGVGSNEQFF.

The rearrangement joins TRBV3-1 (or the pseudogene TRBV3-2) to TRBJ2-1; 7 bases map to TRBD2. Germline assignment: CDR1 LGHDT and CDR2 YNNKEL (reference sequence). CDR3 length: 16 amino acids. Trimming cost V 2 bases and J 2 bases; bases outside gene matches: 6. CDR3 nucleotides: TGTGCCAGCAGCCAATCCTGGCGGGGGACCTACAATGAGCAGTTCTTC. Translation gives CASSQSWRGTYNEQFF.

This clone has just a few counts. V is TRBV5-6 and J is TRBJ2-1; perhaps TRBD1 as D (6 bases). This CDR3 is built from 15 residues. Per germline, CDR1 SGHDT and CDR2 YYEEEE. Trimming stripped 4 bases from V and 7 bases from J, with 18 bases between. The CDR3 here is CASSLRGVGTNEQFF. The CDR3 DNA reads TGTGCCAGCAGCCTCAGGGGAGTCGGAACAAATGAGCAGTTCTTC.

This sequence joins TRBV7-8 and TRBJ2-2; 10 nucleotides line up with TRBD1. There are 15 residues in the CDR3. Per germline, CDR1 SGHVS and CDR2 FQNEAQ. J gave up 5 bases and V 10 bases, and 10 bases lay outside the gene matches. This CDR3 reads CATRWDRGRTGELFF. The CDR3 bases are TGTGCCACGCGATGGGACAGGGGTCGGACCGGGGAGCTGTTTTTT. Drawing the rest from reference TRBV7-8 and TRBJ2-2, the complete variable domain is GAGVSQSPRYKVAKRGQDVALRCDPISGHVSLFWYQQALGQGPEFLTYFQNEAQLDKSGLPSDRFFAERPEGSVSTLKIQRTQQEDSAVYLCATRWDRGRTGELFFGEGSRLTVL.

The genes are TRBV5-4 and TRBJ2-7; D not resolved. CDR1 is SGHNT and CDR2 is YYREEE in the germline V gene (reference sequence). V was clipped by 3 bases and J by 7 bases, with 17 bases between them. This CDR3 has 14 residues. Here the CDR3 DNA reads TGTGCCAGCAGCTCGCCACCAGCTCGGGTTGAGCAGTACTTC. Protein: CASSSPPARVEQYF.

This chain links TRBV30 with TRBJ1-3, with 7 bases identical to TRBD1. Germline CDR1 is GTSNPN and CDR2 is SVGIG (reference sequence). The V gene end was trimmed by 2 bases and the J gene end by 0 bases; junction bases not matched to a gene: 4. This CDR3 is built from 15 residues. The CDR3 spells CAWSSGQYSGNTIYF. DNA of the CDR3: TGTGCCTGGAGTTCGGGACAGTACTCTGGAAACACCATATATTTT. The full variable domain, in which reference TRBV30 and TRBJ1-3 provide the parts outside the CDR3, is SQTIHQWPATLVQPVGSPLSLECTVEGTSNPNLYWYRQAAGRGLQLLFYSVGIGQISSEVPQNLSASRPQDRQFILSSKKLLLSDSGFYLCAWSSGQYSGNTIYFGEGSWLTVV.